This T cell receptor (beta chain) was profiled in a study of T cells in Graves' hyperthyroidism and ophthalmopathy. Amplification of TCR beta CDR3 regions used RNA as the template. The TCR CDR3 first-round RT-PCR relied on the HTBI primer set. TCRdb used MiXCR to reprocess the multiplex PCR reads, holding one entry per CDR3 protein. Here the sample spans 550,000 to 800,000 distinct CDR3 sequences, over 15% being singletons. Trimming removed 7 bases from V and 3 bases from J; junction bases left unmatched: 13. Germline CDR1 MNHEY, CDR2 SVGEGT. This CDR3 spans 18 amino acids. Sequenced material: blood. This sequence joins TRBV6-2 or TRBV6-3 and TRBJ2-2; 11 bases align to TRBD2. This sequence was found in a man aged 18 to 29 with Graves' hyperthyroidism. This CDR3 is CASTFPTSGRGDTGELFF. CDR3 coding DNA: TGTGCCAGCACCTTCCCAACTAGCGGGAGAGGAGACACCGGGGAGCTGTTTTTT.